A single sample is the source of the 17 T cell receptor beta chains below, sequenced in a study of shared T cell receptors in the human thymus. Measured with immunoSEQ multiplex PCR; TCRdb has only the in-frame clones, and not every one. The table records 630,000 or so clones, 87% of them present only once. The same sample was also used in a study of human thymus T cells.

What was sequenced was thymocytes. Every receptor here comes from a boy in the first two years of life with a congenital heart defect.

The chain couples TRBV14 to TRBJ2-5; D unresolved. The CDR3 length is 13 residues. V lost 0 bases and J 4 bases, leaving 6 bases between the germline ends. In germline, CDR1 is SGHDN, CDR2 FVKESK. In nucleotides, the CDR3 is TGTGCCAGCAGCCAAGAGTATTTAGAGACCCAGTACTTC. Its protein product is CASSQEYLETQYF.

This clone was observed once. The chain links TRBV7-2 to TRBJ1-1; D is uncertain. This CDR3 region has 15 residues. Germline CDR1 reads SGHTA; CDR2 reads FQGNSA. The V end lost 5 bases, the J end lost 1 base, and 14 bases lay between the germline ends. The CDR3 spells CASSIKTVPNTEAFF. The CDR3 region has the DNA TGTGCCAGCAGCATAAAGACTGTACCGAACACTGAAGCTTTCTTT.

This chain uses TRBV18 with TRBJ2-3; a possible D gene is TRBD2 (5 bases). The CDR3 loop spans 16 amino acids. Per germline, CDR1 KGHSH and CDR2 LQKENI. The germline V and J ends were trimmed by 1 base and 1 base, with 12 bases remaining between them. The CDR3 DNA reads TGTGCCAGCTCACCACGCCACCCCGGGGGCACAGATACGCAGTATTTT. Protein sequence: CASSPRHPGGTDTQYF.

This chain links TRBV6-5 with TRBJ2-1; a weak D match, TRBD2 (6 bases). This CDR3 comprises 15 residues. Trimming took off 6 bases at V and 6 bases at J, with 18 bases between the two ends. Germline-derived CDR1 and CDR2 are MNHEY and SVGAGI. For the CDR3, the DNA is TGTGCCAGCAGCCCGCTCGGCGGGAAGGGCAATGAGCAGTTCTTC. Encoded protein: CASSPLGGKGNEQFF.

The rearrangement links TRBV5-1 to TRBJ2-1, with TRBD2 matching over 10 bases. CDR1 is SGHRS and CDR2 is YFSETQ in the germline V gene. The junction had 18 bases not matched to a gene; V was cut back by 4 bases and J by 8 bases. CDR3 size: 18 residues. The CDR3 spells CASSPPQLGSGRADEQFF. CDR3 nucleotide sequence: TGCGCCAGCAGCCCGCCCCAGCTAGGGAGCGGGAGGGCCGATGAGCAGTTCTTC.

Only a few counts were recorded for this clone. The rearrangement links TRBV27 to TRBJ2-6, with 7 bases that match TRBD1. Looked up from germline, CDR1 is MNHEY and CDR2 is SMNVEV (reference sequence). The CDR3 sequence is 21 residues long. The V gene end was trimmed by 5 bases and the J gene end by 1 base; junction bases not matched to a gene: 20. The CDR3 DNA is TGTGCCAGCAGTCTAACAGGGGTTGGGTTTGCTGGAAAATCTGGGGCCAACGTCCTGACTTTC. Amino acids: CASSLTGVGFAGKSGANVLTF. The full variable domain, its missing parts supplied by reference TRBV27 and TRBJ2-6, is EAQVTQNPRYLITVTGKKLTVTCSQNMNHEYMSWYRQDPGLGLRQIYYSMNVEVTDKGDVPEGYKVSRKEKRNFPLILESPSPNQTSLYFCASSLTGVGFAGKSGANVLTFGAGSRLTVL.

This clone was detected only once. The rearrangement uses TRBV15 and TRBJ1-3, with D possibly TRBD1 on 6 matching bases. The CDR3 loop spans 16 amino acids. The germline gives CDR1 LNHNV, CDR2 YYDKDF (reference sequence). Trimming cost V 0 bases and J 2 bases, with 11 bases left between them. The CDR3 protein is CATSRDPGATGNTIYF. The CDR3 DNA follows: TGTGCCACCAGCAGAGATCCAGGGGCCACTGGAAACACCATATATTTT.

The chain has TRBV6-1 and TRBJ2-7; TRBD2 agrees at 13 bases. Trimming took 10 bases from V and 5 from J; bases not matched to a gene: 8. This CDR3 is built from 14 residues. In germline, CDR1 is MNHNS, CDR2 SASEGT. The CDR3 nucleotides read TGTGCCACCAGAGGACTAGCGGGAGTTGACGAGCAGTACTTC. As protein: CATRGLAGVDEQYF.

The chain is built from TRBV7-2 and TRBJ2-2; 12 bases agree with TRBD2. This CDR3 spans 18 amino acids. V dropped 5 bases and J dropped 0; count of bases not matched to a gene: 7. CDR1 and CDR2 (germline): SGHTA, FQGNSA. CDR3 residues: CASSPRTSGNANTGELFF. Here the CDR3 DNA reads TGTGCCAGCAGCCCAAGGACTAGCGGGAACGCGAACACCGGGGAGCTGTTTTTT.

The chain is built from TRBV2 and TRBJ2-1; 7 bases map to TRBD1. The V segment lost 0 bases and the J segment 7 bases; nucleotides outside the gene matches: 9. The CDR3 contains 16 residues. Germline assignment: CDR1 SNHLY and CDR2 FYNNEI. CDR3 residues: CASSEAPRTGPNEQFF. CDR3 nucleotide sequence: TGTGCCAGCAGTGAAGCGCCCCGGACAGGCCCAAATGAGCAGTTCTTC.

This rearrangement joins TRBV27 to TRBJ2-3; 10 bases are shared with TRBD2. The CDR3 is 17 residues long. Trimming took 5 bases from V and 4 from J; bases not matched to a gene: 12. From germline, CDR1 is MNHEY and CDR2 SMNVEV (reference sequence). The CDR3 nucleotides are TGTGCCAGCAGTCCCTTACTAGCGGGATCTAACGCAGATACGCAGTATTTT. Its protein is CASSPLLAGSNADTQYF.

Notes on this clone: Within the sample, other DNA sequences also encode this same CDR3. J is TRBJ2-1 and V is TRBV4-3; 8 bases line up with TRBD2. CDR3 length: 15 amino acids. Germline loops: CDR1 LGHNA, CDR2 YSLEER. With 1 base clipped from V and 1 base from J, the junction kept 0 bases outside the gene matches. As DNA, the CDR3 is TGCGCCAGCAGCCAAGCGGGGGGGTCCTACAATGAGCAGTTCTTC. This translates into CASSQAGGSYNEQFF.

This chain connects TRBV28 to TRBJ1-3; TRBD1 matches at 10 bases. CDR1 and CDR2 (germline): MDHEN, SYDVKM. Trimming removed 7 bases from V and 3 bases from J; junction bases left unmatched: 12. This CDR3 is built from 17 residues. DNA of the CDR3: TGTGCCAGCACCCCCCGGGACAGGGGTGTGAGTGGAAACACCATATATTTT. As protein: CASTPRDRGVSGNTIYF.

The V and J genes are TRBV5-6 and TRBJ2-1; TRBD1 might be the D (6 bases). Trimming removed 1 base at V and 5 bases at J, with 16 bases between. The V gene's germline CDR1 is SGHDT and CDR2 YYEEEE. The CDR3 spans 16 residues. CDR3 coding DNA: TGTGCCAGCAGCTTGAGATCAAGGGGGACGCACAATGAGCAGTTCTTC. Amino acids: CASSLRSRGTHNEQFF. Complete variable domain (other parts from reference TRBV5-6 and TRBJ2-1): DAGVTQSPTHLIKTRGQQVTLRCSPKSGHDTVSWYQQALGQGPQFIFQYYEEEERQRGNFPDRFSGHQFPNYSSELNVNALLLGDSALYLCASSLRSRGTHNEQFFGPGTRLTVL.

This rearrangement joins TRBV6-4 to TRBJ2-6; a possible D gene is TRBD2 (7 bases). This CDR3 has 17 amino acids. Between the trimmed V and J ends, which lost 4 bases and 0 bases, there was a span of 13 bases. Germline V gives CDR1 MRHNA, CDR2 SNTAGT. CDR3 protein: CASSGEGHLSGANVLTF. CDR3 DNA sequence: TGTGCCAGCAGTGGGGAGGGACACCTCTCTGGGGCCAACGTCCTGACTTTC.

The rearrangement joins TRBV28 to TRBJ1-5, with 9 bases matching TRBD1. The CDR3 has 13 residues. Germline V gene sequence: CDR1 MDHEN, CDR2 SYDVKM. The trim removed 6 bases at V and 7 bases at J, leaving 4 bases unmatched. The CDR3 DNA is TGTGCCAGCAGGGACAGGGGATGGCAGCCCCAGCATTTT. It specifies CASRDRGWQPQHF. Full variable domain (missing parts from reference TRBV28 and TRBJ1-5): DVKVTQSSRYLVKRTGEKVFLECVQDMDHENMFWYRQDPGLGLRLIYFSYDVKMKEKGDIPEGYSVSREKKERFSLILESASTNQTSMYLCASRDRGWQPQHFGDGTRLSIL.

Comment on this clone: A read error may produce the germline difference seen at one junction end. This sequence joins TRBV7-7 and TRBJ1-6; 10 positions agree with TRBD1. The CDR3 is 16 residues long. Per the germline V gene, CDR1 is SSHAT and CDR2 is FNYEAQ (reference sequence). The CDR3 reads CASSSIRDRGDSPLHF. The CDR3 DNA reads as TGTGCTAGCAGCTCAATCCGGGACAGGGGTGATTCACCCCTCCACTTT.